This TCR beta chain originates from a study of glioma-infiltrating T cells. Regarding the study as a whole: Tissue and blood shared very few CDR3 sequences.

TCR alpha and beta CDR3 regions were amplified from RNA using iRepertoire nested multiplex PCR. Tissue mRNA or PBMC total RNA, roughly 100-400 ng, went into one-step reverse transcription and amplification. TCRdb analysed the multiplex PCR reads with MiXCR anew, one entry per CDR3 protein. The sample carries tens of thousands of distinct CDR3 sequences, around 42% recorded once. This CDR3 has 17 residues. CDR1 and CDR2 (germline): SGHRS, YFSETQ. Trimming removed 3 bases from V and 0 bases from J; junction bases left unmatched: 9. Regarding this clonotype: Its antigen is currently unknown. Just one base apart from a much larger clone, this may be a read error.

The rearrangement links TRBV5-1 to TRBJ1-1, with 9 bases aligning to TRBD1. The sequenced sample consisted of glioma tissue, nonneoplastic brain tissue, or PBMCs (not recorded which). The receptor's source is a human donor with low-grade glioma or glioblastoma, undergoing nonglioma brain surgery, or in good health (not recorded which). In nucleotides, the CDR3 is TGCGCCAGCAGCTCAGTCCTGGGACAGGGTTTGAACACTGAAGCTTTCTTT. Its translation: CASSSVLGQGLNTEAFF.